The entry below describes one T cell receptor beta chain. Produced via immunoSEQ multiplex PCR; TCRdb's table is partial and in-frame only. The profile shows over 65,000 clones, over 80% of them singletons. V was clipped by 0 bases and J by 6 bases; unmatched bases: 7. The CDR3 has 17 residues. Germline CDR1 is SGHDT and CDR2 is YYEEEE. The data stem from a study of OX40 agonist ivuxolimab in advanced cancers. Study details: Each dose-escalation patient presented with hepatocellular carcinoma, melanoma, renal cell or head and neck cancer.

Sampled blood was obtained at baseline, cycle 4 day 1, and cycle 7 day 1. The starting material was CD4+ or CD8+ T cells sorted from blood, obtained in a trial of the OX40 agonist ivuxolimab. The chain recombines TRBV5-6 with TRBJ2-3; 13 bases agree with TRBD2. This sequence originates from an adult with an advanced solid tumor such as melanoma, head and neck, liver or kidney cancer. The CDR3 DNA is TGTGCCAGCAGCTTGGCCGGACTAGCGGGAGTATCGGATACGCAGTATTTT. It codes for CASSLAGLAGVSDTQYF.